What follows are 11 T cell receptor beta chains derived from one specimen sequenced in a study of OX40 agonist ivuxolimab in advanced cancers. Clones were sequenced by immunoSEQ multiplex PCR, and TCRdb holds only the in-frame ones, with some missing. The profile covers over 65,000 clones, with 92% appearing a single time and 0.5% to 0.55% taken by the ten largest. Sequenced here: CD4+ or CD8+ T cells sorted from blood, sampled in a trial of the OX40 agonist ivuxolimab. These receptor sequences come from an adult with an advanced solid tumor such as melanoma, head and neck, liver or kidney cancer.

The chain combines TRBV11-1 with TRBJ2-7; D is possibly TRBD1 or TRBD2 (6 bases each). The germline V and J ends were trimmed by 3 bases and 6 bases, with 12 bases remaining between them. CDR1 and CDR2 from the germline V gene are SGHAT and FQDESV (reference sequence). The CDR3 totals 13 residues. CDR3 coding DNA: TGTGCCAGCAGCTTCGGGGGCCGGACCGAGCAGTACTTC. Translation: CASSFGGRTEQYF.

The J gene is TRBJ2-3, the V gene TRBV11-3; no definite D call. The V end lost 0 bases, the J end lost 6 bases, and 7 bases lay between the germline ends. The CDR3 extends over 13 amino acids. Germline lookup yields CDR1 SGHNT and CDR2 YENEEA. The CDR3 nucleotides are TGTGCCAGCAGCTTAGAAGTGGCGGATACGCAGTATTTT. Encoded protein: CASSLEVADTQYF.

The V gene is TRBV7-9, the J gene TRBJ1-2, with 8 bases aligning to TRBD1. The CDR3 covers 17 residues. V lost 5 bases and J lost 6; bases outside the gene matches: 17. Germline CDR1 and CDR2: SEHNR and FQNEAQ (reference sequence). The CDR3 region has the DNA TGTGCCAGCAGCCCCTGGCCGCCAGGGGGCTCTGGAGATGGCTACACCTTC. It specifies CASSPWPPGGSGDGYTF.

The rearrangement uses TRBV7-2 and TRBJ2-4; no reliable D call. Germline V gene sequence: CDR1 SGHTA, CDR2 FQGNSA. Trimming took 5 bases from V and 8 from J, leaving 19 bases between them. The CDR3 has 15 amino acids. The CDR3 loop is CASSPSLGPMDIQYF. CDR3 bases: TGTGCCAGCAGCCCCAGTCTCGGTCCTATGGACATTCAGTACTTC.

In DNA, the CDR3 is TGTGCCAGCAGCCCGAGGGGACTAGCGGGACACGAGCAGTACTTC. It is translated as CASSPRGLAGHEQYF. This rearrangement joins TRBV11-3 to TRBJ2-7; 13 nucleotides align to TRBD2. The length of the CDR3 is 15 residues. Germline V CDR1 and CDR2: SGHNT, YENEEA. V shed 5 bases, J shed 5 bases, and the junction held 6 bases outside the gene matches.

This clone was counted a few times. The genes are TRBV27 and TRBJ2-5; D might be TRBD2 (5 bases). CDR3 length: 14 amino acids. CDR1 and CDR2 (germline): MNHEY, SMNVEV (reference sequence). Deletions cut 6 bases from V and 2 bases from J, with 13 bases between. CDR3 sequence: CASSRRTGQETQYF. Written as DNA, the CDR3 is TGTGCCAGCAGCCGACGGACGGGACAAGAGACCCAGTACTTC.

The chain joins TRBV7-2 to TRBJ2-1; D ambiguous. The V gene lost 5 bases and the J gene lost 0 bases, with 5 bases spanning the gap. Germline CDR1 and CDR2: SGHTA and FQGNSA. The CDR3 consists of 13 residues. The CDR3 DNA reads TGTGCCAGCAGCGAGAGCTCCTACAATGAGCAGTTCTTC. Amino acids: CASSESSYNEQFF.

J is TRBJ2-5 and V is TRBV5-6; D is tentatively TRBD1 or TRBD2 (5 bases each). V was trimmed by 7 bases and J by 1 base, leaving 17 bases between them. The CDR3 is made up of 15 amino acids. CDR1 is SGHDT and CDR2 is YYEEEE in the germline V gene. Here the CDR3 reads CASRHSGTPQETQYF. DNA of the CDR3: TGTGCCAGCCGACACTCGGGGACGCCCCAAGAGACCCAGTACTTC.

V gene TRBV19 combines with J gene TRBJ2-3; 8 positions match TRBD2. The CDR3 sequence is 17 residues long. Looked up from germline, CDR1 is LNHDA and CDR2 is SQIVND (reference sequence). V gave up 5 bases and J gave up 1 base; unmatched junction bases: 11. CDR3 sequence: CASSPGLAPMGTDTQYF. The CDR3, as DNA: TGTGCCAGTAGTCCCGGACTAGCCCCCATGGGCACAGATACGCAGTATTTT.

V gene TRBV11-3 combines with J gene TRBJ2-1; the D is unclear. The CDR3 covers 15 residues. The germline V gene has CDR1 SGHNT and CDR2 YENEEA. V lost 4 bases to trimming and J lost 7 bases, with 17 bases between them. The CDR3 loop reads CASSSPTALGNEQFF. In DNA, the CDR3 is TGTGCCAGCAGCTCCCCGACTGCCCTCGGGAATGAGCAGTTCTTC.

V and J are TRBV27 and TRBJ2-3; 10 bases are a match to TRBD2. The trim removed 5 bases at V and 3 bases at J, leaving 8 bases unmatched. Germline assignment: CDR1 MNHEY and CDR2 SMNVEV (reference sequence). This CDR3 contains 16 residues. The CDR3 reads CASSLPSGSGTDTQYF. As DNA, the CDR3 is TGTGCCAGCAGTCTCCCTAGCGGGAGTGGGACAGATACGCAGTATTTT.